Detailed here is one T cell receptor beta chain. Its specificity is not known. Use of 60 Vbeta and 13 Jbeta primers characterized the PCR. The assay was immunoSEQ multiplex PCR, and TCRdb's table has in-frame clones only and misses some. The sample contains about 150,000 clones, roughly 62% of which appear only once. Donors were nominally healthy when sampled, though unrecorded immune exposures were likely. After removal of 3 bases from V and 4 bases from J, the junction contained 10 bases not matched to a gene. CDR3 length: 18 amino acids. The V gene's germline CDR1 is MDHEN and CDR2 SYDVKM. This entry comes from a study of cytomegalovirus exposure and HLA in healthy donors. Study conclusions and caveats: One later analysis reportedly identified an Asian-associated ancestry cluster that showed fewer N-insertions than the roughly 700-donor mean. A later analysis showed HLA-associated TCR beta chains outstripping equally common others in clonal expansion.

The clonotype comes from a man aged 60-69 years in good health and CMV-seronegative. The V call is TRBV28, the J call TRBJ2-6, with 9 bases that match TRBD1. The sequencing input was PBMCs. The DNA of the CDR3 is TGTGCCAGCAGTTTCCCCGAAGGGACAGGGCCCGGGGCCAACGTCCTGACTTTC. Translating it yields CASSFPEGTGPGANVLTF.